A single TCR beta chain is shown here with its context. Its antigen is undetermined. Using immunoSEQ multiplex PCR, the repertoire was profiled, and TCRdb retains in-frame clones only, with some absent. Among 200,000 or so clones, around 83% were seen once, and the ten largest hold roughly 13%. This sample was included in a study of cytomegalovirus exposure and HLA in healthy donors. Germline V lookup: CDR1 MNHEY, CDR2 SVGAGI. V was pared by 6 bases and J by 1 base, with 16 bases between. The CDR3 contains 15 residues. Study outcomes and limitations: Rarity characterized most TCR sequences, yet some public TCRs appeared in many donors.

This clonotype was sampled from a woman under 40 in good health and CMV-seropositive. The rearrangement joins TRBV6-5 to TRBJ2-7; weak D call: TRBD2 (5 bases). Sequencing was performed on PBMCs. The CDR3 region has the DNA TGTGCCAGCAGGGGCGGACTCGACGCTTCCTACGAGCAGTACTTC. This gives the protein CASRGGLDASYEQYF.